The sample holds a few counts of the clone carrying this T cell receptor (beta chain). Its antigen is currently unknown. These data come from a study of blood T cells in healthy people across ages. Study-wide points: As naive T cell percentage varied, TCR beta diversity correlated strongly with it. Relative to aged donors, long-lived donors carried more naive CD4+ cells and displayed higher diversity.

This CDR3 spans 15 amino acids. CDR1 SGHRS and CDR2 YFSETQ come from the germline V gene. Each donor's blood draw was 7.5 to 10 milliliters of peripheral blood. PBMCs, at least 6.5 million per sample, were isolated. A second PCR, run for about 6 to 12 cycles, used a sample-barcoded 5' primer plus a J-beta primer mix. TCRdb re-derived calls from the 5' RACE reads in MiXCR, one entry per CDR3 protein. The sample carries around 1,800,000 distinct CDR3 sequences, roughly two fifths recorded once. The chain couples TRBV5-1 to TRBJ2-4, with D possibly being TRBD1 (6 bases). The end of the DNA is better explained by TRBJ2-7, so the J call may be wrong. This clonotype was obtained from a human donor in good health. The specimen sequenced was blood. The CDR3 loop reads CASSLESQGRDEQYF. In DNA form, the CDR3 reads TGCGCCAGCAGCTTGGAGTCTCAGGGGAGAGACGAGCAGTACTTC.